Each of the 10 T cell receptor beta chains below was sequenced from the same sample in a study of vaccination effects on CD4 cells after COVID-19 (dated by TCRdb to between 2020 and 2023). Their antigens remain unidentified. After about 10 days of culture, CD4+ T cells were isolated with the EasySep CD4+ T cell isolation kit. Convalescent patients had PCR-confirmed SARS-CoV-2 infection between March and December 2020, before Alpha, Beta and Delta variants emerged in the United States. Participants received two doses of either the BNT162b2 or the mRNA-1273 mRNA SARS-CoV-2 vaccine. The library was generated by the immunoSEQ multiplex PCR assay. TCRdb took this table from immuneACCESS and kept in-frame rearrangements with V and J called. Such tables lack part of the clones; where checked against another copy, unresolved V genes explain under half of the gap, and the rest is unexplained. The sample profile shows tens of thousands of clones; roughly 75% of them were found once. The ten largest clones add up to 5% to 7.5% of the sample.

Sequences were derived from CD4+ T cells from PBMCs cultured without peptide, sampled after COVID-19 vaccination. The receptors stem from a human donor who had a prior SARS-CoV-2 infection.

This clone was detected only a few times. This chain links TRBV7-9 with TRBJ2-1, with D possibly called TRBD1 or TRBD2 (6 bases each). Trimming cost V 5 bases and J 5 bases, with 22 bases left between them. This CDR3 comprises 17 residues. Germline CDR1 and CDR2: SEHNR and FQNEAQ (reference sequence). The CDR3 DNA follows: TGTGCCAGCAGCCCCTGGGTGGGGAGAGGGGGGAACAATGAGCAGTTCTTC. This translates into CASSPWVGRGGNNEQFF.

The rearrangement joins TRBV10-3 to TRBJ2-3; D is undetermined. V gave up 2 bases and J gave up 2 bases, with 8 bases separating them. The CDR3 covers 14 residues. Germline CDR1 and CDR2: ENHRY and SYGVKD. The CDR3 reads CAISENRNTDTQYF. CDR3 nucleotides: TGTGCCATCAGTGAGAATAGAAACACAGATACGCAGTATTTT.

By sample share, this clone is medium-sized. V and J are TRBV7-9 and TRBJ2-7; tentatively, D is TRBD1 (7 bases). CDR1 SEHNR and CDR2 FQNEAQ come from the germline V gene (reference sequence). The V end lost 5 bases, the J end lost 7 bases, and 18 bases lay between the germline ends. The CDR3 consists of 14 residues. This CDR3 is CASSLNIPGGEQYF. The CDR3 region has the DNA TGTGCCAGCAGCCTTAACATTCCAGGGGGGGAGCAGTACTTC.

V usage is TRBV9 and J usage is TRBJ2-3; D may match TRBD1 or TRBD2 (5 bases each). Germline-derived CDR1 and CDR2 are SGDLS and YYNGEE. The CDR3 contains 16 residues. The ends were cut back, 3 bases at V and 1 base at J, with 15 bases in the middle. In nucleotides, the CDR3 is TGTGCCAGCAGCGAGGGACGATCGACTCGCACAGATACGCAGTATTTT. As protein: CASSEGRSTRTDTQYF.

In DNA, the CDR3 is TGTGCCAGCAGCTTAGTAGGGGGACAGGGAAACACCGGGGAGCTGTTTTTT. This codes for CASSLVGGQGNTGELFF. The V call is TRBV7-6, the J call TRBJ2-2, with 9 bases lining up with TRBD1. After removal of 1 base from V and 2 bases from J, the junction contained 5 bases not matched to a gene. Germline V lookup: CDR1 SGHVS, CDR2 FNYEAQ. The CDR3 covers 17 residues.

The chain has TRBV28 and TRBJ2-7; D remains unclear. The CDR3 spans 15 residues. CDR1 and CDR2 (germline): MDHEN, SYDVKM. Trimming cost V 4 bases and J 2 bases, with 15 bases left between them. The CDR3 coding sequence is TGTGCCAGCAGTTCCGGGTGGCGCAAGACCTACGAGCAGTACTTC. Protein: CASSSGWRKTYEQYF.

V is TRBV5-1 and J is TRBJ1-1; D ambiguous. The CDR3 spans 14 residues. Trimming pared 1 base from V and 0 bases from J, leaving 7 bases between. The germline V gene has CDR1 SGHRS and CDR2 YFSETQ. The CDR3 DNA reads TGCGCCAGCAGCTTGACAGACATGAACACTGAAGCTTTCTTT. As protein: CASSLTDMNTEAFF.

The V and J genes are TRBV7-9 and TRBJ2-1; TRBD2 matches at 8 bases. Germline V gene lookup returns CDR1 SEHNR and CDR2 FQNEAQ (reference sequence). The trim removed 0 bases at V and 8 bases at J, leaving 9 bases unmatched. CDR3 length: 16 residues. This CDR3 is CASSLAYLAGRDEQFF. DNA of the CDR3: TGTGCCAGCAGCTTAGCCTACTTAGCGGGAAGGGATGAGCAGTTCTTC. Using reference TRBV7-9 and TRBJ2-1 for the parts outside the CDR3, the full variable domain is DTGVSQNPRHKITKRGQNVTFRCDPISEHNRLYWYRQTLGQGPEFLTYFQNEAQLEKSRLLSDRFSAERPKGSFSTLEIQRTEQGDSAMYLCASSLAYLAGRDEQFFGPGTRLTVL.

This chain links TRBV7-8 with TRBJ1-5; possible D gene TRBD1, 5 bases. V lost 2 bases and J 5 bases, leaving 13 bases between the germline ends. There are 15 residues in the CDR3. Germline V gives CDR1 SGHVS, CDR2 FQNEAQ. CDR3 amino acids: CASSLLGVGHQPQHF. The CDR3 nucleotides are TGTGCCAGCAGCTTACTTGGGGTGGGGCATCAGCCCCAGCATTTT.

The rearrangement links TRBV2 to TRBJ1-6; D ambiguous. Trimming removed 5 bases at V and 0 bases at J, with 11 bases between. Germline V lookup: CDR1 SNHLY, CDR2 FYNNEI. This CDR3 comprises 16 residues. The CDR3 region has the DNA TGTGCCAGCAGTAATACGGCGAGCTCCTATAATTCACCCCTCCACTTT. This encodes CASSNTASSYNSPLHF. Using reference TRBV2 and TRBJ1-6 for the parts outside the CDR3, the full variable domain is EPEVTQTPSHQVTQMGQEVILRCVPISNHLYFYWYRQILGQKVEFLVSFYNNEISEKSEIFDDQFSVERPDGSNFTLKIRSTKLEDSAMYFCASSNTASSYNSPLHFGNGTRLTVT.